The 6 T cell receptor beta chains below all came from one sample that was sequenced in a study of T cells in Graves' hyperthyroidism and ophthalmopathy. Authors of the study amplified TCR beta CDR3 regions from RNA transcripts. The TCR CDR3 was amplified in a first-round RT-PCR using the HTBI primer set. TCRdb passed the multiplex PCR reads through MiXCR, listing each CDR3 protein once. The table lists about 260,000 distinct CDR3 sequences, 16% of them singletons. Sequenced: blood. These receptors all stem from a woman aged 18-35 years with Graves' ophthalmopathy.

This clonotype came up many times. The chain is built from TRBV4-1 and TRBJ2-2; D may correspond to TRBD1 or TRBD2 (7 bases each). CDR3 length equals 15 residues. V lost 4 bases, J lost 3 bases, and 12 bases lay in between. Germline V gene data show CDR1 as MGHRA and CDR2 as YSYEKL. The CDR3, as DNA: TGCGCCAGCAGCCGGGGAGGGGGCTACACCGGGGAGCTGTTTTTT. As protein: CASSRGGGYTGELFF.

In its sample, this clonotype was seen many times. The chain recombines TRBV7-6 with TRBJ2-7; D may be TRBD1 or TRBD2 (5 bases each). Germline CDR1 is SGHVS and CDR2 is FNYEAQ. There are 16 residues in the CDR3. V lost 5 bases, J lost 5 bases, and 22 bases lay in between. CDR3 region: CASSPAHAPGGDEQYF. The CDR3 DNA sequence: TGTGCCAGCAGCCCGGCTCACGCCCCTGGGGGTGACGAGCAGTACTTC.

This clonotype was seen repeatedly, ten times or more. This sequence joins TRBV29-1 and TRBJ1-1; D may be TRBD1 (6 bases). CDR1 is SQVTM, CDR2 ANQGSEA, per germline. The V end lost 1 base, the J end lost 4 bases, and 13 bases lay between the germline ends. The length of the CDR3 is 14 residues. In DNA form, the CDR3 reads TGCAGCGTTGAAGGGGGCAGGGGAAGCACTGAAGCTTTCTTT. Its protein product is CSVEGGRGSTEAFF. Full variable domain (remainder filled in from reference TRBV29-1 and TRBJ1-1): SAVISQKPSRDICQRGTSLTIQCQVDSQVTMMFWYRQQPGQSLTLIATANQGSEATYESGFVIDKFPISRPNLTFSTLTVSNMSPEDSSIYLCSVEGGRGSTEAFFGQGTRLTVV.

This clonotype showed up just a few times. J is TRBJ2-1 and V is TRBV7-3; D is tentatively TRBD1 or TRBD2 (5 bases each). In germline, CDR1 is SGHTA, CDR2 FQGTGA. Between the trimmed V and J ends, which lost 5 bases and 3 bases, there was a span of 23 bases. CDR3 size: 18 residues. This chain's CDR3 is CASSTPALSGTGYNEQFF. The CDR3 coding sequence is TGTGCCAGCAGCACCCCGGCTCTGTCTGGGACGGGCTACAATGAGCAGTTCTTC.

This clonotype has a count of ten or more. The chain uses TRBV18 and TRBJ2-3, with TRBD1 matching 8 bases. This CDR3 has 16 residues. Germline CDR1 KGHSH, CDR2 LQKENI. Germline trimming cut 6 bases from V and 3 bases from J; bases unmatched to any gene: 11. Written as DNA, the CDR3 is TGTGCCAGCTCCCTTAGGACAGGGTGGAAGACAGATACGCAGTATTTT. This translates into CASSLRTGWKTDTQYF.

In this sample, this clonotype turned up many times. This chain uses TRBV7-2 with TRBJ1-2; the D gene is possibly TRBD1 (5 bases). Germline loops: CDR1 SGHTA, CDR2 FQGNSA. V gave up 4 bases and J gave up 4 bases, with 13 bases separating them. There are 14 residues in the CDR3. In DNA, the CDR3 is TGTGCCAGCAGCTCTGCGGGGGTAGGCTATGGCTACACCTTC. This gives the protein CASSSAGVGYGYTF.